This T cell receptor beta chain was profiled in a study of T cell responses to AZD1222 COVID-19 vaccine. The study's findings and limits: As reported, nearly half of all spike-specific TCRs target variant regions that are unmutated.

Points on this clone: The target antigen is unknown.

Only in-frame clones appear in the TCRdb table, and some are missing; sequencing was by immunoSEQ multiplex PCR. This sample has some 130,000 clones; 80% to 95% occur once, and the top ten carry 0.9% to 1.4%. Germline V gives CDR1 SEHNR, CDR2 FQNEAQ (reference sequence). The CDR3 covers 12 residues. V was shortened by 5 bases and J by 4 bases, with 8 bases between the two germline ends. Specimen: peripheral blood, collected 28 days after the second AZD1222 dose. The chain is built from TRBV7-9 and TRBJ1-1; no firm D call. This sequence originates from an adult who received the AZD1222 COVID-19 vaccine. CDR3 sequence: CASSIHGTEAFF. In DNA, the CDR3 is TGTGCCAGCAGCATTCACGGCACTGAAGCTTTCTTT.